This T cell receptor beta chain emerged from a study of T-cell reconstitution after alpha-beta-depleted transplantation in children. For TCRbeta, the library was prepared with unique molecular identifiers. TCRdb re-called the PCR reads through MiXCR, storing one row per CDR3 protein. The data hold some 500,000 distinct CDR3 sequences, with about 30% observed a single time. The CDR3 is 13 residues long. V lost 2 bases and J 4 bases, leaving 8 bases between the germline ends. In germline, CDR1 is MNHEY, CDR2 SVGAGI. The TCR comes from a human donor who donated a stem cell graft to a child with aplastic anemia. The sample in question was PBMCs from the stem cell graft donor, obtained from the stem cell graft. The chain employs TRBV6-5 and TRBJ1-1; D is unclear. DNA of the CDR3: TGTGCCAGCAGTTACCCCGGCCTCACTGAAGCTTTCTTT. Amino acids: CASSYPGLTEAFF.